This TCR beta chain was recorded in a study of blood T cell repertoires in COVID-19. How the authors handled the data: The assay estimated nucleated cells by amplifying reference gene primers. Data came from immunoSEQ multiplex PCR; TCRdb stores just in-frame clones and leaves some out. V and J calls and clone size come straight from that table; D and trimming were deduced from the DNA. The sample shows 200,000 to 300,000 clones, about four fifths of them seen only once. This CDR3 has 15 amino acids. V shed 5 bases, J shed 9 bases, and the junction held 9 bases outside the gene matches. CDR1 is SGHAT, CDR2 FQNNGV, per germline.

The chain links TRBV11-2 to TRBJ1-6; 8 bases match TRBD1. The sequencing sample was made of peripheral blood. The clonotype was recovered from a woman older than 75 with acute or convalescent COVID-19. CDR3 DNA: TGTGCCAGCAGCCCCGATACAGGGGGATCTTCACCCCTCCACTTT. It is translated as CASSPDTGGSSPLHF.